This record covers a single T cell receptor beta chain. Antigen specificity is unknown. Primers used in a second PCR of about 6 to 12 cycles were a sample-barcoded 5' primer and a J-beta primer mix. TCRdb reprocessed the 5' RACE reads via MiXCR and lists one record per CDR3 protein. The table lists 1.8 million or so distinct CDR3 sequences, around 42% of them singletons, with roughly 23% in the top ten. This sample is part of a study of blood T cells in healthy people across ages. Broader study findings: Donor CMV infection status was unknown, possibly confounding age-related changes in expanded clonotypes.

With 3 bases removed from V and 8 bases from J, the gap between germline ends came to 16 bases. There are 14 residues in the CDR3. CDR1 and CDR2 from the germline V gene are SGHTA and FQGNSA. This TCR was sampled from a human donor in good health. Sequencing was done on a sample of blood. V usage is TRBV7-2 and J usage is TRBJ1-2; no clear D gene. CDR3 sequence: CASSLDGNTRGYTF. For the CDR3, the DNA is TGTGCCAGCAGCTTGGACGGAAATACACGCGGCTACACCTTC.